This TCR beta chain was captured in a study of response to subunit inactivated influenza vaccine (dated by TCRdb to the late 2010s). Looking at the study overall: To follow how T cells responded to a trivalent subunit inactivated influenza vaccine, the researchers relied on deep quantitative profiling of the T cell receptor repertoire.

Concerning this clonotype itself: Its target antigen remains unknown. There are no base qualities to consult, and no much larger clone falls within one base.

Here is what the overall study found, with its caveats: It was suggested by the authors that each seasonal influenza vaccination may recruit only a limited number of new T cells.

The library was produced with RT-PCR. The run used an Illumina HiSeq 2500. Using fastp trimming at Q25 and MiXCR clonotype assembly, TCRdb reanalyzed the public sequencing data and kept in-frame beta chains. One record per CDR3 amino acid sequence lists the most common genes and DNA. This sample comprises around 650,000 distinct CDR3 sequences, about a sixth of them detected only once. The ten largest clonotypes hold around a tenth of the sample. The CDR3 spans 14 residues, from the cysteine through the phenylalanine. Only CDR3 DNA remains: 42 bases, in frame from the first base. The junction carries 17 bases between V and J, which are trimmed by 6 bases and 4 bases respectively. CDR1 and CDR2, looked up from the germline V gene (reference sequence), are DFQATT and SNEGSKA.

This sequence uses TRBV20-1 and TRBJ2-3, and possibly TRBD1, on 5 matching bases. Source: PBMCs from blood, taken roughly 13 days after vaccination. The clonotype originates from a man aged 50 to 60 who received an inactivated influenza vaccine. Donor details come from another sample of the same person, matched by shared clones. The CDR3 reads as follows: CSAPPRDRADTQYF. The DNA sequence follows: TGCAGTGCCCCCCCCAGGGATCGAGCAGATACGCAGTATTTT.